This T cell receptor (beta chain) was sequenced during a study of cytotoxic CD8 clonotypes in ibrutinib-treated CLL. Whole-study context: Mean productive templates were 255,043; mean productive rearrangements were approximately 94,000.

J lost 5 bases, V lost 5 bases, and 11 bases had no gene match. The germline V gene has CDR1 MDHEN and CDR2 SYDVKM. This CDR3 is built from 17 residues. General study results and limits: Higher clonality was seen at ibrutinib response and a return toward baseline at progression.

As for this clone: The antigen is not known.

Sequenced by immunoSEQ multiplex PCR; TCRdb stores in-frame clones only, minus some. The sample lists more than 200,000 clones, just over 70% occurring once. The rearrangement uses TRBV28 and TRBJ2-3, with TRBD1 matching 12 bases. This TCR came from a human donor with chronic lymphocytic leukemia. Sequences were derived from PBMCs, sampled after 12 months of ibrutinib treatment. CDR3 residues: CASSPTPGQGARDTQYF. The CDR3 DNA is TGTGCCAGCAGTCCAACCCCGGGACAGGGGGCGCGAGATACGCAGTATTTT.